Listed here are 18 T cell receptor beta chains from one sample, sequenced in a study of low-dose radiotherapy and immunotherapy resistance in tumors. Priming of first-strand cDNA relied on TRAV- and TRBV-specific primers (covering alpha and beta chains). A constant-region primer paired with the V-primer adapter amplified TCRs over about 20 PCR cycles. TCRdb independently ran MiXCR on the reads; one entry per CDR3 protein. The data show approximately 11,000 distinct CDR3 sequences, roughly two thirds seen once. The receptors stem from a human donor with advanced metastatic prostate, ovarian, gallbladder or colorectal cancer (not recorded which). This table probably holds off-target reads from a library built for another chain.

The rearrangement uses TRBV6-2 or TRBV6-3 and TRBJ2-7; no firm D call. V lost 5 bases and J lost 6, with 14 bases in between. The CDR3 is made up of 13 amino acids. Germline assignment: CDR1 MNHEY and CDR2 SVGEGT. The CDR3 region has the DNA TGTGCCAGCAGTGAAGCGCAAGGGCTCGAGCAGTACTTC. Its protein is CASSEAQGLEQYF.

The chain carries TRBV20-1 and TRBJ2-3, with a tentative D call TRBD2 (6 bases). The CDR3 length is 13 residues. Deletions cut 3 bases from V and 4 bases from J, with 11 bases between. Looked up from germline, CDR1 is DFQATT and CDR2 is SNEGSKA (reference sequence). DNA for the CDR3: TGCAGTGCTAGCCGCGGGGTCCCAGATACGCAGTATTTT. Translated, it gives CSASRGVPDTQYF.

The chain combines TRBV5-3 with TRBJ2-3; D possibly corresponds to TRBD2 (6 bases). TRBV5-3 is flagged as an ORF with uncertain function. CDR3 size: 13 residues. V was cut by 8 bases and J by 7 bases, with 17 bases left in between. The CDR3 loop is CASSDAGGNTQYF. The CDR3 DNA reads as TGTGCCAGCAGCGACGCTGGGGGGAATACGCAGTATTTT.

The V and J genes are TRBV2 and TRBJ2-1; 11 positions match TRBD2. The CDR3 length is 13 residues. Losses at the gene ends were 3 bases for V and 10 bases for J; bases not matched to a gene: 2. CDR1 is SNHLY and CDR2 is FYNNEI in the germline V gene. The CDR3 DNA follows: TGTGCCAGCAGTGACTTAGCGGGGGGGGAGCAGTTCTTC. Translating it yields CASSDLAGGEQFF.

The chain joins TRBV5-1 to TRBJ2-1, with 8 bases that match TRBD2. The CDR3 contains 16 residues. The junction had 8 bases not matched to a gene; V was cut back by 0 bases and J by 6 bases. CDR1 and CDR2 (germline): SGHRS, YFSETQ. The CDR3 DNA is TGCGCCAGCAGCTTGGCCGGGCTAGCGGGCGTCAATGAGCAGTTCTTC. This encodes CASSLAGLAGVNEQFF.

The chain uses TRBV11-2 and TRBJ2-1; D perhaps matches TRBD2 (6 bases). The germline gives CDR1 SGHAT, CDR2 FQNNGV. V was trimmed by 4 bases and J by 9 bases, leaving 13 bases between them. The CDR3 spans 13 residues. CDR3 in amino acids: CASSSSPGLEQFF. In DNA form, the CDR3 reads TGTGCCAGCAGCTCCTCCCCGGGACTTGAGCAGTTCTTC. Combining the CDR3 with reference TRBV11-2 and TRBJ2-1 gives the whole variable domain EAGVAQSPRYKIIEKRQSVAFWCNPISGHATLYWYQQILGQGPKLLIQFQNNGVVDDSQLPKDRFSAERLKGVDSTLKIQPAKLEDSAVYLCASSSSPGLEQFFGPGTRLTVL.

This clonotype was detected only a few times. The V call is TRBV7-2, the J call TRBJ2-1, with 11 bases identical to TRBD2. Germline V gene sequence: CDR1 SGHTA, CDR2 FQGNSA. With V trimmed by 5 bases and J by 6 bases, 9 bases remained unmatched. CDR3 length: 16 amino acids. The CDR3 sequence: CASSPQLAGAGNEQFF. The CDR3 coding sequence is TGTGCCAGCAGCCCCCAACTAGCGGGAGCTGGCAATGAGCAGTTCTTC. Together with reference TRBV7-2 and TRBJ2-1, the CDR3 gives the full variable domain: GAGVSQSPSNKVTEKGKDVELRCDPISGHTALYWYRQSLGQGLEFLIYFQGNSAPDKSGLPSDRFSAERTGGSVSTLTIQRTQQEDSAVYLCASSPQLAGAGNEQFFGPGTRLTVL.

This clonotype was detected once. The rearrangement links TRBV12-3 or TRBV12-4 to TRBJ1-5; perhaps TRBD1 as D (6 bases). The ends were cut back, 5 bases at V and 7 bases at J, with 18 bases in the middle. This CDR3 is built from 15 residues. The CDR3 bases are TGTGCCAGCAGTAAACCTCAGGGGAGGGAACAGCCCCAGCATTTT. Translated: CASSKPQGREQPQHF.

The CDR3 DNA is TGTGCCAGCAGCCGGCATGGGACTAGCGGGACGTACGAGCAGTACTTC. Translation gives CASSRHGTSGTYEQYF. The chain carries TRBV6-2 or TRBV6-3 and TRBJ2-7; 13 positions agree with TRBD2. Trimming took 6 bases from V and 4 from J; bases not matched to a gene: 9. Germline loops: CDR1 MNHEY, CDR2 SVGEGT. The CDR3 is 16 residues long.

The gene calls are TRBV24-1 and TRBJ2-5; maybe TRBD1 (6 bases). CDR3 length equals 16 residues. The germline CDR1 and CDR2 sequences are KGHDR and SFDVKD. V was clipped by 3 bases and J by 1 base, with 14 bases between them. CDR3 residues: CATSDPRTDSQETQYF. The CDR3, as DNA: TGTGCCACCAGTGATCCCCGGACAGATTCCCAAGAGACCCAGTACTTC.

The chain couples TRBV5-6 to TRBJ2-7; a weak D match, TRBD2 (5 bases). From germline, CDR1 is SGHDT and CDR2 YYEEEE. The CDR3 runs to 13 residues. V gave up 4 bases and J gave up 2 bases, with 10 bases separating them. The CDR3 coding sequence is TGTGCCAGCAGCCGGACTGCTACCTACGAGCAGTACTTC. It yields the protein CASSRTATYEQYF.

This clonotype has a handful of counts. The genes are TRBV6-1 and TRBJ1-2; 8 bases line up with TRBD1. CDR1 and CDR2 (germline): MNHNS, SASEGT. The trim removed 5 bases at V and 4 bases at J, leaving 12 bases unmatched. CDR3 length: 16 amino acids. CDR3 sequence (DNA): TGTGCCAGCAGTACCGGACAGGGCGGTACCAGCTATGGCTACACCTTC. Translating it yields CASSTGQGGTSYGYTF.

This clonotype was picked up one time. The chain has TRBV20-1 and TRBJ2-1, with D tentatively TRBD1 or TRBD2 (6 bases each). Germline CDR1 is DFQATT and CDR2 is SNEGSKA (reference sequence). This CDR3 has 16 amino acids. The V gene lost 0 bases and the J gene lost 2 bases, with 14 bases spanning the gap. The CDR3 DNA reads TGCAGTGCTAGAGATAGGGGGGTTCATCCCTACAATGAGCAGTTCTTC. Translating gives CSARDRGVHPYNEQFF.

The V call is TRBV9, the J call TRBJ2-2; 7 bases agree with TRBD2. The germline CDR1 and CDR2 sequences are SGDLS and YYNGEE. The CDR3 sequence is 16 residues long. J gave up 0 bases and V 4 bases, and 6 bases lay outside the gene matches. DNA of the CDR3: TGTGCCAGCAGCCACCCTAGCGGAACGAACACCGGGGAGCTGTTTTTT. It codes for CASSHPSGTNTGELFF.

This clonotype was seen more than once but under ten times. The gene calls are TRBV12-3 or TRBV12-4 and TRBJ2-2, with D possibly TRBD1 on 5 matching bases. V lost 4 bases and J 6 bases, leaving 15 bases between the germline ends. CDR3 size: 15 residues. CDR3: CASSSSTLGAGELFF. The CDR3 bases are TGTGCCAGCAGTTCATCGACGTTAGGGGCCGGGGAGCTGTTTTTT.

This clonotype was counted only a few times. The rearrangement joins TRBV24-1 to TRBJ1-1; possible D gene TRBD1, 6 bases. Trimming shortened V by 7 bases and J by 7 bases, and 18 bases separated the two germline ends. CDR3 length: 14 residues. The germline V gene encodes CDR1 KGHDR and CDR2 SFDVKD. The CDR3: CATRRDTPPFEAFF. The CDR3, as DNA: TGTGCCACCAGACGGGACACCCCACCCTTTGAAGCTTTCTTT.

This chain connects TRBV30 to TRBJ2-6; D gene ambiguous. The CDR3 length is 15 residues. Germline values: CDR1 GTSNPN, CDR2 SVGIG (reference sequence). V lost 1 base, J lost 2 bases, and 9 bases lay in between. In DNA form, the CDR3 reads TGTGCCTGGAGTGGGCAAGTCCCTGGGGCCAACGTCCTGACTTTC. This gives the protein CAWSGQVPGANVLTF.

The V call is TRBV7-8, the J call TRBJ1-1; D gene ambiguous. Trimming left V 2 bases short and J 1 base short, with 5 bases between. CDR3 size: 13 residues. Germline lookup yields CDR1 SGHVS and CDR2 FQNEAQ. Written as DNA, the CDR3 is TGTGCCAGCAGCTTATCGGGGAACACTGAAGCTTTCTTT. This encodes CASSLSGNTEAFF. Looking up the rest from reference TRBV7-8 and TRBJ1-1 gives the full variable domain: GAGVSQSPRYKVAKRGQDVALRCDPISGHVSLFWYQQALGQGPEFLTYFQNEAQLDKSGLPSDRFFAERPEGSVSTLKIQRTQQEDSAVYLCASSLSGNTEAFFGQGTRLTVV.